A single sample gave rise to the 28 T cell receptor beta chains below, sequenced in a study of human T cells and chemical hapten exposure. A single record per CDR3 protein comes from TCRdb applying MiXCR to the RACE reads. In the table there are about 120,000 distinct CDR3 sequences, around 10% of which are singletons. Described time point: patch test 3, about 24 weeks after DPC sensitization. Regarding treatment: therapeutic diphenylcyclopropenone sensitization with weekly scalp DPC. This material consisted of whole blood, taken in connection with sensitization to the hapten diphenylcyclopropenone (DPC). These receptors were collected from a woman in her fifties or sixties with alopecia areata. Some clones in this sample may be carry-over from other donors' samples.

This clonotype was counted ten times or more. V usage is TRBV4-1 and J usage is TRBJ2-6; possibly TRBD1 for D (5 bases). The CDR3 runs 17 residues. The germline V and J ends were trimmed by 2 bases and 0 bases, with 11 bases remaining between them. Germline loops: CDR1 MGHRA, CDR2 YSYEKL. CDR3 bases: TGCGCCAGCAGCCAAACTGACAGTTCCTCTGGGGCCAACGTCCTGACTTTC. Amino acid sequence: CASSQTDSSSGANVLTF.

This clonotype appeared a few times. The rearrangement uses TRBV12-3 or TRBV12-4 and TRBJ1-2, with TRBD1 matching over 7 bases. After removal of 7 bases from V and 7 bases from J, the junction contained 9 bases not matched to a gene. The CDR3 runs to 13 residues. This CDR3 is CASTDYRGGGYTF. The DNA for the CDR3 is TGTGCCAGCACCGACTACAGGGGAGGTGGCTACACCTTC.

This sequence joins TRBV5-1 and TRBJ2-3; the D gene is possibly TRBD1 (5 bases). The CDR3 totals 15 residues. The germline CDR1 and CDR2 sequences are SGHRS and YFSETQ. V lost 0 bases and J lost 2, with 10 bases in between. CDR3 sequence reads: CASSLVGVLTDTQYF. The CDR3 DNA reads as TGCGCCAGCAGCTTGGTAGGGGTCCTCACAGATACGCAGTATTTT.

This clonotype came up a few times. The J gene is TRBJ2-7, the V gene TRBV5-5; 8 bases map to TRBD1. The CDR3 runs 14 residues. Germline V gene sequence: CDR1 SGHKS, CDR2 YYEKEE (reference sequence). With V trimmed by 6 bases and J by 4 bases, 9 bases remained unmatched. The CDR3 reads CASKPNRGWYEQYF. The CDR3, as DNA: TGTGCCAGCAAACCCAACAGGGGGTGGTACGAGCAGTACTTC.

Comment on this clonotype: This clone may be a read error of a much larger clone one base away. The J gene is TRBJ2-3, the V gene TRBV27; 9 bases fit TRBD2. With V trimmed by 10 bases and J by 3 bases, 11 bases remained unmatched. The CDR3 is 15 residues long. Looked up from germline, CDR1 is MNHEY and CDR2 is SMNVEV (reference sequence). The CDR3, as DNA: TGTGCCATCGCCGCGGGGACTAGCTGGACAGATACGCAGTATTTT. Amino acid sequence: CAIAAGTSWTDTQYF.

This rearrangement joins TRBV29-1 to TRBJ2-1, with TRBD2 identical over 7 bases. The CDR3 totals 16 residues. From germline, CDR1 is SQVTM and CDR2 ANQGSEA. V shed 0 bases and J 4 bases; nucleotides not matched to a gene: 9. The CDR3 spells CSVEDPLAETYNEQFF. The CDR3, as DNA: TGCAGCGTTGAAGATCCCCTAGCGGAGACATACAATGAGCAGTTCTTC.

This chain uses TRBV29-1 with TRBJ2-1, with a weak D call TRBD1 (6 bases). Trimming left V 2 bases short and J 5 bases short, with 13 bases between. Germline V gives CDR1 SQVTM, CDR2 ANQGSEA. The CDR3 totals 14 residues. The CDR3 here is CSVERGSSNNEQFF. CDR3 DNA sequence: TGCAGCGTTGAAAGGGGGTCCTCTAACAATGAGCAGTTCTTC.

This chain joins TRBV2 and TRBJ1-3, with a weak D call TRBD1 (6 bases). Trimming cost V 1 base and J 4 bases, with 8 bases left between them. The CDR3 spans 14 residues. CDR1 SNHLY and CDR2 FYNNEI come from the germline V gene. CDR3 DNA: TGTGCCAGCAGTGAAGACAGGGTGGGAAACACCATATATTTT. Protein sequence: CASSEDRVGNTIYF.

The rearrangement links TRBV5-1 to TRBJ1-1; 7 bases are shared with TRBD1. The ends lost 1 base at V and 8 bases at J; junction bases unmatched: 17. Germline CDR1 SGHRS, CDR2 YFSETQ. This CDR3 comprises 17 residues. The CDR3 spells CASSLSGPEIQGTEAFF. CDR3 DNA sequence: TGCGCCAGCAGCTTGTCCGGACCGGAAATACAGGGGACAGAAGCTTTCTTT. Full variable domain (remainder filled in from reference TRBV5-1 and TRBJ1-1): KAGVTQTPRYLIKTRGQQVTLSCSPISGHRSVSWYQQTPGQGLQFLFEYFSETQRNKGNFPGRFSGRQFSNSRSEMNVSTLELGDSALYLCASSLSGPEIQGTEAFFGQGTRLTVV.

There are a few counts of this clonotype. The rearrangement uses TRBV5-1 and TRBJ2-1, with 8 bases that match TRBD2. Germline values: CDR1 SGHRS, CDR2 YFSETQ. The CDR3 totals 16 residues. The V and J ends lost 4 bases and 4 bases, in that order; junction bases with no gene match: 10. CDR3 sequence: CASSPRLASFYNEQFF. The CDR3 bases are TGCGCCAGCAGCCCGAGACTAGCGAGTTTTTACAATGAGCAGTTCTTC.

This clonotype showed up many times. The chain uses TRBV12-3 or TRBV12-4 and TRBJ1-5, with TRBD1 matching 9 bases. The CDR3 is 15 amino acids. Trimming at V came to 3 bases and at J to 5 bases, leaving 5 bases not matched to a gene. The CDR3 reads CASSFSGQGHQPQHF. CDR3 in DNA: TGTGCCAGCAGTTTTTCGGGACAGGGTCATCAGCCCCAGCATTTT.

The V call is TRBV7-8, the J call TRBJ1-4; TRBD1 matches at 7 bases. V shed 5 bases and J 7 bases; nucleotides not matched to a gene: 4. Germline values: CDR1 SGHVS, CDR2 FQNEAQ. The CDR3 is made up of 13 amino acids. Here the CDR3 DNA reads TGTGCCAGCAGCGGCTACAGGGGTGAAAAACTGTTTTTT. Its protein product is CASSGYRGEKLFF.

The CDR3 spells CASSQDTPFYGYTF. DNA for the CDR3: TGCGCCAGCAGCCAAGATACCCCGTTCTATGGCTACACCTTC. The chain couples TRBV4-3 to TRBJ1-2; D is unclear. Germline V gene lookup returns CDR1 LGHNA and CDR2 YSLEER. The CDR3 is made up of 14 amino acids. Trimming removed 0 bases from V and 4 bases from J, with 9 bases in between.

As DNA, the CDR3 is TGTGCCAGCAGCCAAGACCAGGGAAGGAACACTGAAGCTTTCTTT. Its translation is CASSQDQGRNTEAFF. The chain is built from TRBV28 and TRBJ1-1; the D gene is possibly TRBD1 (5 bases). The ends were cut back, 6 bases at V and 1 base at J, with 15 bases in the middle. The CDR3 is 15 amino acids. Germline CDR1 is MDHEN and CDR2 is SYDVKM.

The genes are TRBV7-2 and TRBJ1-6; D gene ambiguous. This CDR3 has 18 residues. Trimming took 4 bases from V and 0 from J, leaving 16 bases between them. In germline, CDR1 is SGHTA, CDR2 FQGNSA. This CDR3 is CASSSPTVGSSYNSPLHF. CDR3 nucleotide sequence: TGTGCCAGCAGCTCACCCACCGTTGGTTCCTCCTATAATTCACCCCTCCACTTT.

At least ten counts were recorded for this clonotype. The V call is TRBV10-1, the J call TRBJ2-2; D tentatively reads TRBD1 or TRBD2 (5 bases each). Germline loops: CDR1 WNHNN, CDR2 SYGVQD (reference sequence). This CDR3 has 16 amino acids. V gave up 5 bases and J gave up 0 bases, with 13 bases separating them. The CDR3 region is CASSLTGRTNTGELFF. CDR3 DNA sequence: TGCGCCAGCAGTCTGACGGGACGGACGAACACCGGGGAGCTGTTTTTT.

Only a few counts were recorded for this clonotype. The J gene is TRBJ2-3, the V gene TRBV6-2 or TRBV6-3, with D unresolved. The CDR3 is 13 residues long. Germline values: CDR1 MNHEY, CDR2 SVGEGT. Trimming left V 0 bases short and J 11 bases short, with 12 bases between. The CDR3 sequence is CASSYSMMIGQYF. Written as DNA, the CDR3 is TGTGCCAGCAGTTACTCGATGATGATCGGGCAGTATTTT.

The chain is built from TRBV29-1 and TRBJ2-1; 12 positions agree with TRBD2. Losses at the gene ends were 0 bases for V and 7 bases for J; bases not matched to a gene: 13. Looked up from germline, CDR1 is SQVTM and CDR2 is ANQGSEA. This CDR3 has 18 amino acids. In nucleotides, the CDR3 is TGCAGCGTTGAAGACCGCTTACTAGCGGGAGGACCGGGGAATGAGCAGTTCTTC. Encoded protein: CSVEDRLLAGGPGNEQFF.

This clonotype was counted a few times. This chain joins TRBV3-1 and TRBJ2-4; tentatively, D is TRBD1 (6 bases). CDR3 length: 12 amino acids. V lost 8 bases and J lost 8, with 13 bases in between. Germline CDR1 and CDR2: LGHDT and YNNKEL (reference sequence). The CDR3 DNA reads as TGTGCCAGCCGCCGTCCAGGGGACATTCAGTACTTC. The encoded protein is CASRRPGDIQYF.

This clonotype turned up a few times. The chain combines TRBV13 with TRBJ1-1; maybe TRBD1 (5 bases). The V end was cut by 1 base, the J end by 5 bases, with 14 bases between. This CDR3 has 15 residues. The germline CDR1 and CDR2 sequences are PRHDT and FYEKMQ (reference sequence). CDR3 DNA sequence: TGTGCCAGCAGCTTAGATAAGGGGAGGAGGACTGAAGCTTTCTTT. Translated, it gives CASSLDKGRRTEAFF.

V usage is TRBV24-1 and J usage is TRBJ2-5, with 14 bases that match TRBD2. Germline lookup yields CDR1 KGHDR and CDR2 SFDVKD. With 4 bases clipped from V and 6 bases from J, the junction kept 9 bases outside the gene matches. The CDR3 consists of 17 residues. The DNA of the CDR3 is TGTGCCACCAGTGAGGCCGGGACTAGCGGGAGACGAAAGACCCAGTACTTC. Amino acids: CATSEAGTSGRRKTQYF.

The chain is built from TRBV3-1 and TRBJ2-2, with D uncertain. This CDR3 comprises 13 residues. Germline V gene lookup returns CDR1 LGHDT and CDR2 YNNKEL (reference sequence). V shed 2 bases and J shed 8 bases, with 9 bases lying between them. The CDR3 protein is CASSQPPPGELFF. CDR3 sequence (DNA): TGTGCCAGCAGCCAACCCCCACCTGGGGAGCTGTTTTTT. Full variable domain (remainder filled in from reference TRBV3-1 and TRBJ2-2): DTAVSQTPKYLVTQMGNDKSIKCEQNLGHDTMYWYKQDSKKFLKIMFSYNNKELIINETVPNRFSPKSPDKAHLNLHINSLELGDSAVYFCASSQPPPGELFFGEGSRLTVL.

V is TRBV5-4 and J is TRBJ1-6; D is perhaps TRBD1 (5 bases). The CDR3 spans 12 residues. Germline CDR1 is SGHNT and CDR2 is YYREEE (reference sequence). V lost 6 bases to trimming and J lost 8 bases, with 9 bases between them. The CDR3 region has the DNA TGTGCCAGCACCCTAGGGGATTCACCCCTCCACTTT. Its translation: CASTLGDSPLHF. Combining the CDR3 with reference TRBV5-4 and TRBJ1-6 gives the whole variable domain ETGVTQSPTHLIKTRGQQVTLRCSSQSGHNTVSWYQQALGQGPQFIFQYYREEENGRGNFPPRFSGLQFPNYSSELNVNALELDDSALYLCASTLGDSPLHFGNGTRLTVT.

V and J are TRBV29-1 and TRBJ2-7; D call uncertain. The CDR3 is 11 residues long. The V end was cut by 4 bases, the J end by 2 bases, with 6 bases between. CDR1 and CDR2 from the germline V gene are SQVTM and ANQGSEA. CDR3 region: CSVGEPYEQYF. The CDR3 DNA reads TGCAGCGTTGGAGAGCCCTACGAGCAGTACTTC.

There are many counts of this clonotype. The V call is TRBV6-2 or TRBV6-3, the J call TRBJ2-7; D is perhaps TRBD2 (6 bases). V shed 2 bases and J shed 4 bases, with 15 bases lying between them. Germline lookup yields CDR1 MNHEY and CDR2 SVGEGT. The CDR3 consists of 15 residues. The CDR3 reads CASSYEGLNPYEQYF. The CDR3 coding sequence is TGTGCCAGCAGTTACGAGGGACTGAACCCTTACGAGCAGTACTTC.

There are a few counts of this clonotype. The genes are TRBV6-2 or TRBV6-3 and TRBJ2-3, with 7 bases matching TRBD2. There are 17 residues in the CDR3. Germline CDR1 MNHEY, CDR2 SVGEGT. With V trimmed by 0 bases and J by 0 bases, 6 bases remained unmatched. CDR3: CASSYSSRRGSTDTQYF. In nucleotides, the CDR3 is TGTGCCAGCAGTTACTCGAGTCGGCGGGGGAGCACAGATACGCAGTATTTT.

The rearrangement uses TRBV29-1 and TRBJ2-6; D may match TRBD1 or TRBD2 (6 bases each). The germline V gene encodes CDR1 SQVTM and CDR2 ANQGSEA. This CDR3 is built from 15 residues. Trimming stripped 4 bases from V and 0 bases from J, with 10 bases between. The CDR3 spells CSVVGGPSGANVLTF. CDR3 sequence (DNA): TGCAGCGTTGTGGGGGGCCCCTCTGGGGCCAACGTCCTGACTTTC.

This clonotype appeared a few times. This rearrangement joins TRBV5-1 to TRBJ2-3; D may be TRBD2 (5 bases). Germline V CDR1 and CDR2: SGHRS, YFSETQ. Trimming took off 0 bases at V and 3 bases at J, with 14 bases between the two ends. The CDR3 is 16 residues long. The CDR3 spells CASSLAAGGYTDTQYF. CDR3 in DNA: TGCGCCAGCAGCTTGGCCGCCGGCGGGTATACAGATACGCAGTATTTT.